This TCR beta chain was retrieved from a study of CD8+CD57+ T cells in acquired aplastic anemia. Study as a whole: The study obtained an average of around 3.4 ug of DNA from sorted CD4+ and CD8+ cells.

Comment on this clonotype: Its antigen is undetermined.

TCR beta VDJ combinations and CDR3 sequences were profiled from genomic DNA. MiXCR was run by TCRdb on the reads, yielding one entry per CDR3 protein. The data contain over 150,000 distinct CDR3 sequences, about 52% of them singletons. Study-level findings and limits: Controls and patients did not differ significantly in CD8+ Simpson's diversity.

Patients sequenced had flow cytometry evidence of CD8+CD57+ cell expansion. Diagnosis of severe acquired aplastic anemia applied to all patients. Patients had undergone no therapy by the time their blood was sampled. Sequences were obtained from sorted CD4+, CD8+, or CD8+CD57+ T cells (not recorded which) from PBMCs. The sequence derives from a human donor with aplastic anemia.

The CDR3 is CASSPLGTGWNTGELFF. CDR3 nucleotides: TGTGCCAGCAGTCCCCTGGGGACAGGGTGGAACACCGGGGAGCTGTTTTTT. This chain joins TRBV25-1 and TRBJ2-2, with 9 bases lining up with TRBD1. J gave up 1 base and V 5 bases, and 8 bases lay outside the gene matches. CDR1 and CDR2 (germline): MGHDK, SYGVNS. This CDR3 is built from 17 residues. Complete variable domain (other parts from reference TRBV25-1 and TRBJ2-2): EADIYQTPRYLVIGTGKKITLECSQTMGHDKMYWYQQDPGMELHLIHYSYGVNSTEKGDLSSESTVSRIRTEHFPLTLESARPSHTSQYLCASSPLGTGWNTGELFFGEGSRLTVL.